These T cell receptor beta chains were read from a single sample in a study of cytomegalovirus exposure and HLA in healthy donors. The method was immunoSEQ multiplex PCR; TCRdb's version includes in-frame clones alone and lacks a portion of them. The sample records 150,000 to 200,000 clones, roughly 80% being singletons. Sequenced input: PBMCs. Source of these receptors: a male donor in good health and CMV-seropositive. Both conserved end residues are part of each CDR3. Each record gives: D gene, J gene, clone size, V gene, CDR3 DNA, CDR3 protein. A D gene is named only where the DNA matches it firmly. For some rows the clone size is stated as once, few or many, or as a class when expanded; others skip it.

-,TRBJ1-1,-,TRBV29-1,TGCAGCGTTCTACTAGGAAACACTGAAGCTTTCTTT,CSVLLGNTEAFF
-,TRBJ1-4,-,TRBV28,TGTGCCAGCAGTTTATTGGGGGCAACAACTAATGAAAAACTGTTTTTT,CASSLLGATTNEKLFF
-,TRBJ2-7,once,TRBV5-1,TGCGCCAGCGCTTGGGGTCCAGGGGTCGGATCCTACGAGCAGTACTTC,CASAWGPGVGSYEQYF
-,TRBJ1-4,few,TRBV27,TGTGCCAGCAGTTCCACCCGGGCGGTCGGGGGAAAACTGTTTTTT,CASSSTRAVGGKLFF
TRBD1,TRBJ2-7,-,TRBV6-1,TGTGCCAGCACGAGCTTGACAGGGTCGTTGTACGAGCAGTACTTC,CASTSLTGSLYEQYF
TRBD2,TRBJ2-2,-,TRBV6-6,TGTGCCAGCAGTTTCGGACTAGCAGTGGCCACCGGGGAGCTGTTTTTT,CASSFGLAVATGELFF
-,TRBJ1-2,-,TRBV6-5,TGTGCCAGCAGTAACAGGGCTCGGGGCGGCTACACCTTC,CASSNRARGGYTF
-,TRBJ2-6,-,TRBV10-3,TGTGCCATCAGGGGGAGTCTCTCTGGGGCCAACGTCCTGACTTTC,CAIRGSLSGANVLTF
TRBD1,TRBJ1-2,-,TRBV5-1,TGCGCCAGCCATCTTACAGGGGGATATGGCTACACCTTC,CASHLTGGYGYTF
TRBD2,TRBJ2-1,-,TRBV7-6,TGTGCCAGCAGCGCTCTACTAGCGGGACAGACATTGAATGAGCAGTTCTTC,CASSALLAGQTLNEQFF
-,TRBJ1-2,-,TRBV5-1,TGCGCCAGCAGCTTGGTCGGGGGAGCGCGAGGCTACACCTTC,CASSLVGGARGYTF
TRBD2,TRBJ2-7,-,TRBV5-1,TGCGCCAGCATCGGGGGGAACCACGAGCAGTACTTC,CASIGGNHEQYF
-,TRBJ1-2,-,TRBV11-2,TGTGCCAGCAGCTTAGATCGTGGGCATGGCTACACCTTC,CASSLDRGHGYTF
-,TRBJ2-7,few,TRBV25-1,TGTGCCAGCAGTGAGAGATACGAGCAGTACTTC,CASSERYEQYF
-,TRBJ2-2,few,TRBV21-1,TGTGCCAGCAGCCGTATAGGGACGAGCGGGAGTTCCGGGGAGCTGTTTTTT,CASSRIGTSGSSGELFF
-,TRBJ1-3,-,TRBV6-1,TGTGCCAGCAGTGACGGGACACATCCTGGAAACACCGTATATTTT,CASSDGTHPGNTVYF
-,TRBJ2-3,-,TRBV14,TGTGCCAGCGGCCGTGGGCTAGCCGAAGATACGCAGTATTTT,CASGRGLAEDTQYF
-,TRBJ2-7,-,TRBV6-1,TGTGCCAGCAGTGCGGGGACAAACTCCTACGAGCAGTACTTC,CASSAGTNSYEQYF
-,TRBJ2-7,-,TRBV11-3,TGTGCCAGCAGCACGGCCGCAGGGTCGGAGCAGTACTTC,CASSTAAGSEQYF
TRBD1,TRBJ2-4,-,TRBV7-2,TGTGCCAGCAGCTTAGTAACAGGGGGCGCGGAAAACAGTCAGTACTTC,CASSLVTGGAENSQYF
-,TRBJ2-3,-,TRBV7-2,TGTGCCAGCAGCCCGACCCATCAGGGAAGGCAGTATTTT,CASSPTHQGRQYF
-,TRBJ2-7,once,TRBV19,TGTGCCAGTAGCAGGACAGCTTCTTTTTACTACGAGCAGTACTTC,CASSRTASFYYEQYF
-,TRBJ1-1,-,TRBV9,TGTGCCAGCAGCGTAGGGGTGGACAGAAACACTGAAGCTTTCTTT,CASSVGVDRNTEAFF
-,TRBJ2-5,once,TRBV7-2,TGTGCCAGCAGCGAGCAGGGTAGCCAGTACTTC,CASSEQGSQYF
TRBD1,TRBJ1-6,few,TRBV4-1,TGCGCCAGCAGCCACGGACAGGGTGGGTCACCCCTCCACTTT,CASSHGQGGSPLHF
TRBD2,TRBJ2-7,-,TRBV6-5,TGTGCCAGCAGTTACTGGGACGGGAGGCCCTCCTACGAGCAGTACTTC,CASSYWDGRPSYEQYF
TRBD1,TRBJ1-2,-,TRBV5-1,TGCGCCAGCAATTCACAGGGGAGTAACTATGGCTACACCTTC,CASNSQGSNYGYTF
TRBD2,TRBJ2-1,-,TRBV5-1,TGCGCCAGCAGCTTGGGACTAGCGGGTAATGAGCAGTTCTTC,CASSLGLAGNEQFF
TRBD2,TRBJ2-1,-,TRBV6-4,TGTGCCAGCAGTGACCCACCCTGCGCGGGAGGGCAGTACAATGAGCAGTTCTTC,CASSDPPCAGGQYNEQFF